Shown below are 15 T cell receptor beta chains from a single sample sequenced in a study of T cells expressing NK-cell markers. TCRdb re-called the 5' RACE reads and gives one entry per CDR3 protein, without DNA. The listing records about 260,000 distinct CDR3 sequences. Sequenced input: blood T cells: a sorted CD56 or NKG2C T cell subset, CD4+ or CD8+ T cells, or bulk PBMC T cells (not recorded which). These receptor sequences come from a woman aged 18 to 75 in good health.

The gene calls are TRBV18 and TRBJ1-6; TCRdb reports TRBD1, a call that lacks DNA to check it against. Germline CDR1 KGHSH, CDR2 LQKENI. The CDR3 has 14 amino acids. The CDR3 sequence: CASSLQGMDSPLHF.

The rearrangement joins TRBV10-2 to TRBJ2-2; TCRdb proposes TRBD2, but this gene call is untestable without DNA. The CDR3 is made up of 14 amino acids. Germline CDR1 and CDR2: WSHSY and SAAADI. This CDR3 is CASKLAANTGELFF.

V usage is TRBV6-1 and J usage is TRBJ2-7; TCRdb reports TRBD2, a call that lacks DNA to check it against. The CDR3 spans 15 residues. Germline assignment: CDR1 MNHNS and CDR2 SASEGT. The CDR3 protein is CASRSDSKGPYEQYF.

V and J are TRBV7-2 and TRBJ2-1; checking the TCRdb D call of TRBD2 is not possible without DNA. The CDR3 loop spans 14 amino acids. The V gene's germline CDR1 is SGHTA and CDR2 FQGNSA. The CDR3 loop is CASSLAGGPDEQFF.

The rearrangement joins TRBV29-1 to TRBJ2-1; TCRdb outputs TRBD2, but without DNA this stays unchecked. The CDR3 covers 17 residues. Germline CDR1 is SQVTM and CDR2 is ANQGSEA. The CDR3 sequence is CSVEDPASGRAYNEQFF.

The CDR3 loop reads CASSLRGPAANVLTF. The V gene is TRBV12-3 or TRBV12-4, the J gene TRBJ2-6. CDR3 length equals 15 residues.

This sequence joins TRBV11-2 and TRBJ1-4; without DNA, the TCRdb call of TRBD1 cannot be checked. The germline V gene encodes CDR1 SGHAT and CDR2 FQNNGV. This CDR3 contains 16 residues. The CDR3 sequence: CASRNGGGRDGEKLFF.

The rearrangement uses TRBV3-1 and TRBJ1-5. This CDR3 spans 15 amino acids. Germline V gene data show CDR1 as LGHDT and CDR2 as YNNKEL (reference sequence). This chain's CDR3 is CASSQGGISNQPQHF. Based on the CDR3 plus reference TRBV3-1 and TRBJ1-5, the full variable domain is DTAVSQTPKYLVTQMGNDKSIKCEQNLGHDTMYWYKQDSKKFLKIMFSYNNKELIINETVPNRFSPKSPDKAHLNLHINSLELGDSAVYFCASSQGGISNQPQHFGDGTRLSIL.

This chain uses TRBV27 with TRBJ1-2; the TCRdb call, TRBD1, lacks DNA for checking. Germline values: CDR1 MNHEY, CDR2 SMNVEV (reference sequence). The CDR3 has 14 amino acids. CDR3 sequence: CASRREGSGYGYTF.

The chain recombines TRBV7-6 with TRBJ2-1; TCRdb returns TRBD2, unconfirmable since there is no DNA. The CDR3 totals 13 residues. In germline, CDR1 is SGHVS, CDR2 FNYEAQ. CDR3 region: CASSSRPTAEQFF.

CDR3 protein: CSANPLRGRSTEAFF. The gene calls are TRBV20-1 and TRBJ1-1. CDR1 DFQATT and CDR2 SNEGSKA come from the germline V gene (reference sequence). The CDR3 covers 15 residues.

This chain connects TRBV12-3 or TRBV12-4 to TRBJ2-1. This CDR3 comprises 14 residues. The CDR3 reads CASSLPSSYNEQFF.

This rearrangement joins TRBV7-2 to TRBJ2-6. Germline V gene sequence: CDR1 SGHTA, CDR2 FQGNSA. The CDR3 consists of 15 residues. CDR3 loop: CASSSRSSGANVLTF.

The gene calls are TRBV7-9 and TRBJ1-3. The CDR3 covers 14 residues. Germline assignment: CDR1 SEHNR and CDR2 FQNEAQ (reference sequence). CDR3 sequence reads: CASQDRLSGNTIYF.

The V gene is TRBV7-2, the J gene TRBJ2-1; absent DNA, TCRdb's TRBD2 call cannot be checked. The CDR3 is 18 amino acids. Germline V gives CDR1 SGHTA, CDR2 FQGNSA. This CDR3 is CASSLAGLAGPFADEQFF.